The 5 T cell receptor beta chains below were found in one sample sequenced in a study of T cells after yellow fever vaccination (dated by TCRdb to about 2019). Library method: 5' RACE. Reads for this sample came from an Illumina NovaSeq 6000. Using fastp trimming at Q25 and MiXCR clonotype assembly, TCRdb reanalyzed the public sequencing data and kept in-frame beta chains. Under each unique CDR3 protein, matching rows form one entry showing the most common genes and DNA. The table for this sample lists some 350,000 distinct CDR3 sequences; almost 4% of them were counted only once. The ten most abundant clones make up approximately 24% of the sample. The label giving this sample's treatment or condition can be read as: live attenuated yellow fever vaccine strain. The sequences come from PBMCs, collected 5 days after the yellow fever booster vaccination. These receptors originate from a man younger than 35 who received the YFV17D yellow fever vaccine.

This clonotype showed up many times. The chain joins TRBV12-5 to TRBJ1-1; no firm D call. Germline values: CDR1 LGHNT, CDR2 FRNRAP. Trimming cost V 3 bases and J 1 base, with 3 bases left between them. The CDR3 consists of 12 residues. For the CDR3, the DNA is TGTGCTAGTGGTTTAGAGAACACTGAAGCTTTCTTT. Protein: CASGLENTEAFF. The full variable domain, completed using reference TRBV12-5 and TRBJ1-1, is DARVTQTPRHKVTEMGQEVTMRCQPILGHNTVFWYRQTMMQGLELLAYFRNRAPLDDSGMPKDRFSAEMPDATLATLKIQPSEPRDSAVYFCASGLENTEAFFGQGTRLTVV.

This chain joins TRBV7-9 and TRBJ1-3; a possible D gene is TRBD1 (5 bases). This CDR3 is built from 19 residues. V was cut by 5 bases and J by 0 bases, with 23 bases left in between. Germline assignment: CDR1 SEHNR and CDR2 FQNEAQ (reference sequence). This chain's CDR3 is CASSPRNWGGALSGNTIYF. Here the CDR3 DNA reads TGTGCCAGCAGCCCCCGGAATTGGGGGGGAGCGCTCTCTGGAAACACCATATATTTT.

This clonotype was seen only a few times. The chain joins TRBV7-2 to TRBJ1-1, with D maybe TRBD1 (5 bases). From germline, CDR1 is SGHTA and CDR2 FQGNSA. CDR3 size: 15 residues. The germline V and J ends were trimmed by 1 base and 1 base, with 10 bases remaining between them. Here the CDR3 reads CASSLETGWNTEAFF. CDR3 sequence (DNA): TGTGCCAGCAGCTTAGAAACAGGATGGAACACTGAAGCTTTCTTT. The full variable domain, completed using reference TRBV7-2 and TRBJ1-1, is GAGVSQSPSNKVTEKGKDVELRCDPISGHTALYWYRQSLGQGLEFLIYFQGNSAPDKSGLPSDRFSAERTGGSVSTLTIQRTQQEDSAVYLCASSLETGWNTEAFFGQGTRLTVV.

In its sample, this clonotype was seen a few times. The chain recombines TRBV6-6 with TRBJ1-5; D is possibly TRBD1 (5 bases). The CDR3 is 15 residues long. Trimming cost V 5 bases and J 0 bases, with 11 bases left between them. The germline V gene has CDR1 MNHNY and CDR2 SVGAGI (reference sequence). The chain's CDR3 is CASSAGPYSNQPQHF. DNA of the CDR3: TGTGCCAGCAGTGCGGGGCCTTATAGCAATCAGCCCCAGCATTTT.

The chain recombines TRBV9 with TRBJ2-1; maybe TRBD1 (6 bases). Germline CDR1 is SGDLS and CDR2 is YYNGEE. The V gene lost 0 bases and the J gene lost 6 bases, with 13 bases spanning the gap. This CDR3 region has 15 residues. This CDR3 reads CASSVDMDSSNEQFF. CDR3 in DNA: TGTGCCAGCAGCGTAGATATGGACAGTTCCAATGAGCAGTTCTTC.